Following are 26 T cell receptor beta chains from one sample sequenced in a study of T cell repertoires in cytomegalovirus infection. TCRdb re-analysed the reads in MiXCR, keeping a single row per CDR3 protein. This sample has around 450,000 distinct CDR3 sequences, with approximately 33% found just once. Sample: PBMCs. These receptors came from a human donor in good health (CMV status not recorded). Some clones in this sample may be carry-over from other donors' samples.

The chain carries TRBV24-1 and TRBJ1-2; possibly TRBD1 for D (5 bases). CDR3 size: 13 residues. CDR1 and CDR2 (germline): KGHDR, SFDVKD. V was trimmed by 6 bases and J by 4 bases, leaving 11 bases between them. CDR3 in amino acids: CATSLTESYGYTF. CDR3 nucleotides: TGTGCCACCAGTCTGACAGAATCCTATGGCTACACCTTC.

This clonotype showed up just a few times. The chain uses TRBV28 and TRBJ1-3; 7 positions agree with TRBD1. The V segment lost 2 bases and the J segment 0 bases; nucleotides outside the gene matches: 1. CDR3 length: 15 amino acids. Germline V gene sequence: CDR1 MDHEN, CDR2 SYDVKM. CDR3 sequence reads: CASSLNRGSGNTIYF. The CDR3 DNA follows: TGTGCCAGCAGTTTAAACAGGGGCTCTGGAAACACCATATATTTT. The full variable domain, completed using reference TRBV28 and TRBJ1-3, is DVKVTQSSRYLVKRTGEKVFLECVQDMDHENMFWYRQDPGLGLRLIYFSYDVKMKEKGDIPEGYSVSREKKERFSLILESASTNQTSMYLCASSLNRGSGNTIYFGEGSWLTVV.

This clonotype was picked up many times. The gene calls are TRBV7-6 and TRBJ1-2; D unresolved. This CDR3 comprises 12 residues. The V gene's germline CDR1 is SGHVS and CDR2 FNYEAQ. The V end lost 4 bases, the J end lost 4 bases, and 7 bases lay between the germline ends. CDR3 bases: TGTGCCAGCAGCTCGGACGGCTATGGCTACACCTTC. Its protein is CASSSDGYGYTF.

This clonotype was counted many times. This chain uses TRBV19 with TRBJ1-2, with TRBD1 identical over 7 bases. The CDR3 runs to 13 residues. V was clipped by 10 bases and J by 3 bases; unmatched bases: 8. The V gene's germline CDR1 is LNHDA and CDR2 SQIVND (reference sequence). CDR3 in amino acids: CATYKTGHYGYTF. The CDR3 DNA is TGTGCCACCTATAAGACAGGGCACTATGGCTACACCTTC.

This clonotype occurred a few times. This chain links TRBV28 with TRBJ2-7, with 7 nucleotides matching TRBD1. The junction had 9 bases not matched to a gene; V was cut back by 5 bases and J by 5 bases. Germline V gene data show CDR1 as MDHEN and CDR2 as SYDVKM. The CDR3 runs 14 residues. CDR3 loop: CASSQSGQLHEQYF. The CDR3 DNA sequence: TGTGCCAGCAGTCAATCGGGACAGCTCCACGAGCAGTACTTC.

V and J are TRBV6-2 or TRBV6-3 and TRBJ2-7; 9 bases are shared with TRBD1. CDR1 MNHEY and CDR2 SVGEGT come from the germline V gene. This CDR3 is built from 16 residues. V shed 1 base, J shed 3 bases, and the junction held 7 bases outside the gene matches. CDR3 sequence: CASSYFGTGLYYEQYF. CDR3 nucleotides: TGTGCCAGCAGTTACTTCGGGACAGGGTTGTACTACGAGCAGTACTTC.

This clonotype was counted ten times or more. The chain carries TRBV6-6 and TRBJ2-6, with D perhaps matching TRBD2 (5 bases). The CDR3 length is 15 residues. Trimming left V 6 bases short and J 0 bases short, with 9 bases between. In germline, CDR1 is MNHNY, CDR2 SVGAGI (reference sequence). CDR3 protein: CASRSGGSGANVLTF. Written as DNA, the CDR3 is TGTGCCAGCAGGTCAGGAGGCTCTGGGGCCAACGTCCTGACTTTC.

In the case of this clonotype: A much bigger clone sits one base away, suggesting this may be a read error. The chain joins TRBV7-6 to TRBJ2-2, with a possible D match to TRBD2 (5 bases). The germline V gene encodes CDR1 SGHVS and CDR2 FNYEAQ. V was pared by 1 base and J by 7 bases, with 16 bases between. The CDR3 contains 16 residues. The CDR3 spells CASSLGERPAGGELFF. In DNA form, the CDR3 reads TGTGCCAGCAGCTTAGGAGAGCGGCCGGCGGGCGGGGAGCTGTTTTTT.

This clonotype is a singleton in its sample. The chain joins TRBV24-1 to TRBJ2-5, with TRBD1 identical over 10 bases. V shed 5 bases, J shed 2 bases, and the junction held 7 bases outside the gene matches. The CDR3 extends over 16 amino acids. From germline, CDR1 is KGHDR and CDR2 SFDVKD. In nucleotides, the CDR3 is TGTGCCACCAGTGTGAAGGGACAGGGGTGGCAAGAGACCCAGTACTTC. This sequence encodes CATSVKGQGWQETQYF.

Notes on this clonotype: A read error is likely, as this CDR3 ends without the conserved phenylalanine or tryptophan. The genes are TRBV12-3 or TRBV12-4 and TRBJ2-1; TRBD2 aligns across 7 bases. The CDR3 consists of 14 residues. V shed 5 bases, J shed 10 bases, and the junction held 11 bases outside the gene matches. The CDR3 DNA reads as TGTGCCAGCAGTGGAGATTCTAGCGGCGGGGAGCAGTTCTTA. It translates to CASSGDSSGGEQFL.

This clonotype was picked up a small number of times. The rearrangement links TRBV20-1 to TRBJ2-1; D is ambiguous. This CDR3 has 14 residues. CDR1 is DFQATT and CDR2 is SNEGSKA in the germline V gene (reference sequence). With 1 base removed from V and 3 bases from J, the gap between germline ends came to 10 bases. For the CDR3, the DNA is TGCAGTGCTAGAGTTCTAGTGAGCTACAATGAGCAGTTCTTC. This encodes CSARVLVSYNEQFF.

The V and J genes are TRBV5-1 and TRBJ2-2; 9 bases agree with TRBD1. CDR3 length equals 17 residues. CDR1 and CDR2 (germline): SGHRS, YFSETQ. Losses at the gene ends were 3 bases for V and 2 bases for J; bases not matched to a gene: 8. The CDR3 DNA reads as TGCGCCAGCAGCTCCCAACCGACAGGGGGTAACACCGGGGAGCTGTTTTTT. This sequence encodes CASSSQPTGGNTGELFF.

In DNA, the CDR3 is TGTGCCAGCAGCTCGCAGTGGAAGAACACTGAAGCTTTCTTT. Protein sequence: CASSSQWKNTEAFF. The chain combines TRBV27 with TRBJ1-1, with D unresolved. The CDR3 has 14 residues. The germline CDR1 and CDR2 sequences are MNHEY and SMNVEV (reference sequence). V was trimmed by 6 bases and J by 1 base, leaving 12 bases between them.

This chain connects TRBV25-1 to TRBJ1-2, with D unresolved. CDR3 length: 13 residues. V was trimmed by 8 bases and J by 0 bases, leaving 10 bases between them. Per the germline V gene, CDR1 is MGHDK and CDR2 is SYGVNS. In DNA, the CDR3 is TGTGCCAGCCGTTTAGGTACTAACTATGGCTACACCTTC. Its translation: CASRLGTNYGYTF.

There are a few counts of this clonotype. The chain is built from TRBV5-6 and TRBJ1-2, with TRBD1 matching 9 bases. This CDR3 has 15 amino acids. V lost 0 bases and J lost 8; bases outside the gene matches: 8. CDR1 SGHDT and CDR2 YYEEEE come from the germline V gene. CDR3 region: CASSLGTGDSLGYTF. The CDR3, as DNA: TGTGCCAGCAGCTTGGGGACAGGGGATTCTCTCGGCTACACCTTC. Full variable domain (outside the CDR3, taken from reference TRBV5-6 and TRBJ1-2): DAGVTQSPTHLIKTRGQQVTLRCSPKSGHDTVSWYQQALGQGPQFIFQYYEEEERQRGNFPDRFSGHQFPNYSSELNVNALLLGDSALYLCASSLGTGDSLGYTFGSGTRLTVV.

J is TRBJ2-3 and V is TRBV12-3 or TRBV12-4; D gene uncertain. The CDR3 extends over 16 amino acids. V lost 4 bases, J lost 0 bases, and 14 bases lay in between. The CDR3 region has the DNA TGTGCCAGCAGTTCCCAGATGGTCCGCAGCACAGATACGCAGTATTTT. It codes for CASSSQMVRSTDTQYF.

Only a few counts were recorded for this clonotype. The V and J genes are TRBV19 and TRBJ1-2; unclear D gene. The germline V gene has CDR1 LNHDA and CDR2 SQIVND (reference sequence). Deletions cut 8 bases from V and 2 bases from J, with 12 bases between. The CDR3 is made up of 13 amino acids. This chain's CDR3 is CASDSGQNYGYTF. CDR3 sequence (DNA): TGTGCCAGTGACTCCGGGCAGAACTATGGCTACACCTTC.

The chain uses TRBV19 and TRBJ1-5; tentatively, D is TRBD1 (6 bases). Per germline, CDR1 LNHDA and CDR2 SQIVND (reference sequence). The CDR3 covers 14 residues. The ends were cut back, 3 bases at V and 4 bases at J, with 10 bases in the middle. The DNA of the CDR3 is TGTGCCAGTAGTATCGGACAGTTAAATCAGCCCCAGCATTTT. Residues: CASSIGQLNQPQHF.

The chain employs TRBV6-6 and TRBJ2-7; 10 positions match TRBD2. V trimming: 4 bases; J trimming: 1 base; junction bases outside the gene matches: 4. The CDR3 extends over 15 amino acids. The V gene's germline CDR1 is MNHNY and CDR2 SVGAGI (reference sequence). In nucleotides, the CDR3 is TGTGCCAGCAGTTCTCCGGGACTAGCGTCCTACGAGCAGTACTTC. It codes for CASSSPGLASYEQYF.

This sequence joins TRBV5-1 and TRBJ2-1; TRBD2 is a possible D gene (5 bases). Germline-derived CDR1 and CDR2 are SGHRS and YFSETQ. The CDR3 is 16 residues long. Trimming left V 2 bases short and J 2 bases short, with 14 bases between. As DNA, the CDR3 is TGCGCCAGCAGCTTTGGACTGAATCCCACCTACAATGAGCAGTTCTTC. Its protein product is CASSFGLNPTYNEQFF.

This clonotype was found a few times. V is TRBV6-1 and J is TRBJ1-2; TRBD1 aligns across 8 bases. This CDR3 has 13 amino acids. The J segment lost 7 bases and the V segment lost 5 bases, leaving 6 bases of the junction unmatched. The germline gives CDR1 MNHNS, CDR2 SASEGT. The CDR3 coding sequence is TGTGCCAGCAGTCTCGACAGGGGTCGTGGCTACACCTTC. This codes for CASSLDRGRGYTF.

This clonotype came up once. This chain joins TRBV29-1 and TRBJ1-2; TRBD1 might be the D (6 bases). From germline, CDR1 is SQVTM and CDR2 ANQGSEA. Trimming left V 4 bases short and J 2 bases short, with 17 bases between. This CDR3 contains 15 residues. The CDR3 reads CSVVRGGSTNYGYTF. The CDR3 coding sequence is TGCAGCGTTGTAAGGGGGGGCAGCACCAACTATGGCTACACCTTC. The entire variable domain, with the rest obtained from reference TRBV29-1 and TRBJ1-2, is as follows: SAVISQKPSRDICQRGTSLTIQCQVDSQVTMMFWYRQQPGQSLTLIATANQGSEATYESGFVIDKFPISRPNLTFSTLTVSNMSPEDSSIYLCSVVRGGSTNYGYTFGSGTRLTVV.

This rearrangement joins TRBV27 to TRBJ2-5, with a possible D match to TRBD2 (6 bases). With 8 bases removed from V and 2 bases from J, the gap between germline ends came to 15 bases. The germline V gene encodes CDR1 MNHEY and CDR2 SMNVEV (reference sequence). This CDR3 comprises 14 residues. The DNA of the CDR3 is TGTGCCAGCGGTAAGGGACTGACTCAAGAGACCCAGTACTTC. This translates into CASGKGLTQETQYF.

As to this clonotype: This could be a read error, since a much larger clone is one nucleotide away. V usage is TRBV7-6 and J usage is TRBJ2-1; TRBD2 aligns across 10 bases. CDR3 length equals 15 residues. CDR1 and CDR2 from the germline V gene are SGHVS and FNYEAQ. The CDR3 region has the DNA TGTGCCAGCAGCCAGCGGGGGGGTTCCTACAATGAGCAGATCTTC. Its protein is CASSQRGGSYNEQIF.

This clonotype has ten or more counts. The chain uses TRBV7-8 and TRBJ2-3, with D perhaps TRBD2 (7 bases). This CDR3 is built from 19 residues. With 6 bases removed from V and 4 bases from J, the gap between germline ends came to 29 bases. Germline CDR1 and CDR2: SGHVS and FQNEAQ. The CDR3 spells CASSSRTRGGRRFSDTQYF. The CDR3 DNA is TGTGCCAGCAGTTCGCGAACACGCGGGGGCCGAAGGTTTTCAGATACGCAGTATTTT.

About this clonotype: The junction departs from germline at one end; a sequencing error may be responsible. The chain has TRBV6-2 or TRBV6-3 and TRBJ1-2, with TRBD1 matching over 7 bases. Germline V gives CDR1 MNHEY, CDR2 SVGEGT. CDR3 length: 14 amino acids. As DNA, the CDR3 is TGTGCCAGCCGTTACTCGGGACAGACCTATGGCTACACCTTC. Encoded protein: CASRYSGQTYGYTF.